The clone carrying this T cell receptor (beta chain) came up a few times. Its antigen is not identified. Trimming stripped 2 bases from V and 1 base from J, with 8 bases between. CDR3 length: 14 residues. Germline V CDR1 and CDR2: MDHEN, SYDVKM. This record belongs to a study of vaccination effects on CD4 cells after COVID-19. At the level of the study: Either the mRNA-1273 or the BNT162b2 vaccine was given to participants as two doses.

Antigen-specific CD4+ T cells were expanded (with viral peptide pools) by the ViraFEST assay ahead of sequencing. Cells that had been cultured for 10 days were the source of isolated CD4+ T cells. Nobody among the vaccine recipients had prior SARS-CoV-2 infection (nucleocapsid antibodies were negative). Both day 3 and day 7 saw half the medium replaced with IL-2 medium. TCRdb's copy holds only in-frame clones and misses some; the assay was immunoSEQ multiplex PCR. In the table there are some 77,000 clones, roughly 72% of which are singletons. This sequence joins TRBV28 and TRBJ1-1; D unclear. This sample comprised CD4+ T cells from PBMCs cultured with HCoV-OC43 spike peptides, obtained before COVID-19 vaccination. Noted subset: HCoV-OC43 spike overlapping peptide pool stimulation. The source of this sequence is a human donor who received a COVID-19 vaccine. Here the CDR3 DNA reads TGTGCCAGCAGTTTAGTACAGAGGAACACTGAAGCTTTCTTT. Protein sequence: CASSLVQRNTEAFF. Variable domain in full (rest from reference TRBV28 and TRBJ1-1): DVKVTQSSRYLVKRTGEKVFLECVQDMDHENMFWYRQDPGLGLRLIYFSYDVKMKEKGDIPEGYSVSREKKERFSLILESASTNQTSMYLCASSLVQRNTEAFFGQGTRLTVV.